The 23 T cell receptor beta chains given below trace back to one sample, sequenced in a study of T cells in Graves' hyperthyroidism and ophthalmopathy (dated 2019 in TCRdb). Receptor libraries were prepared by multiplex PCR. The instrument given in TCRdb is Illumina HiSeq 2000. The TCR beta CDR3 regions were amplified from the RNA transcripts. The first round of RT-PCR for the TCR CDR3 was performed with the HTBI primer set and the Qiagen OneStep RT-PCR kit. The raw public reads went through TCRdb reprocessing: fastp at Q25, MiXCR clone calling, in-frame beta chains kept. All rows with the same CDR3 protein become a single entry with the most common DNA and genes. The sample has some 500,000 distinct CDR3 sequences on record, about 15% of them singletons. The top ten clonotypes cover about 29% of the sample. Sequenced sample: blood. These receptors were taken from a woman aged 25 to 45 with Graves' ophthalmopathy.

The V and J genes are TRBV28 and TRBJ1-2; the D gene is possibly TRBD1 (5 bases). V lost 8 bases and J 3 bases, leaving 10 bases between the germline ends. Germline V CDR1 and CDR2: MDHEN, SYDVKM. CDR3 length: 12 amino acids. CDR3 DNA sequence: TGTGCCAGCCTGGAACAGGACTATGGCTACACCTTC. As protein: CASLEQDYGYTF.

Comments on this clonotype: A read error is possible here, since a much larger clone lies one base away. The gene calls are TRBV11-2 and TRBJ2-5; TRBD1 aligns across 9 bases. V gave up 1 base and J gave up 5 bases; unmatched junction bases: 11. The CDR3 spans 17 residues. The V gene's germline CDR1 is SGHAT and CDR2 FQNNGV. CDR3 bases: TGTGCCAGCAGCTTAGTCCCCCACAGGGGGCCGGGGGAGACCCAGTACTTC. It codes for CASSLVPHRGPGETQYF.

The chain is built from TRBV7-9 and TRBJ2-1; D perhaps matches TRBD2 (5 bases). The germline gives CDR1 SEHNR, CDR2 FQNEAQ (reference sequence). V was trimmed by 9 bases and J by 1 base, leaving 10 bases between them. The CDR3 runs to 13 residues. The CDR3 region is CASLGESYNEQFF. CDR3 nucleotide sequence: TGTGCCAGTCTCGGGGAATCCTACAATGAGCAGTTCTTC.

This clonotype was picked up a small number of times. The chain is built from TRBV10-3 and TRBJ1-5; 8 bases are shared with TRBD1. J gave up 6 bases and V 3 bases, and 16 bases lay outside the gene matches. Per germline, CDR1 ENHRY and CDR2 SYGVKD. The CDR3 is 18 amino acids. The CDR3 region has the DNA TGTGCCATCAGTGATCAGGGGGCGACCGCTCCTTTGGGTCAGCCCCAGCATTTT. It encodes CAISDQGATAPLGQPQHF.

The sample holds a few counts of this clonotype. The chain has TRBV5-8 and TRBJ2-5; tentatively, D is TRBD2 (6 bases). CDR3 size: 15 residues. CDR1 and CDR2 (germline): SGHTS, YDEGEE. Between the trimmed V and J ends, which lost 2 bases and 5 bases, there was a span of 16 bases. In DNA, the CDR3 is TGTGCCAGCAGCTTACGGGCTCCTCGGGAGGAGACCCAGTACTTC. This gives the protein CASSLRAPREETQYF.

This clonotype was counted ten times or more. CDR3 region: CASSLRLDYGYTF. DNA of the CDR3: TGTGCCAGCAGCCTCCGCCTCGACTATGGCTACACCTTC. The chain has TRBV28 and TRBJ1-2, with D uncertain. With 6 bases removed from V and 3 bases from J, the gap between germline ends came to 11 bases. CDR3 length equals 13 residues. Germline loops: CDR1 MDHEN, CDR2 SYDVKM.

In DNA, the CDR3 is TGTGCCAGCAGTTACACGGAGAGGAATGAAAAACTGTTTTTT. Amino acid sequence: CASSYTERNEKLFF. The J gene is TRBJ1-4, the V gene TRBV6-2 or TRBV6-3; D call uncertain. Germline CDR1 MNHEY, CDR2 SVGEGT. V was clipped by 2 bases and J by 5 bases, with 9 bases between them. This CDR3 comprises 14 residues.

This chain connects TRBV28 to TRBJ2-7; perhaps D is TRBD1 or TRBD2 (5 bases each). The CDR3 is 12 amino acids. With 7 bases removed from V and 4 bases from J, the gap between germline ends came to 11 bases. Germline values: CDR1 MDHEN, CDR2 SYDVKM. As DNA, the CDR3 is TGTGCCAGCACGGGACGGATTTACGAGCAGTACTTC. Protein: CASTGRIYEQYF.

This clonotype was seen only a few times. The rearrangement joins TRBV4-2 to TRBJ2-3, with TRBD2 identical over 13 bases. Germline V gene lookup returns CDR1 LGHNA and CDR2 YNFKEQ. The CDR3 totals 20 residues. J gave up 3 bases and V 3 bases, and 15 bases lay outside the gene matches. The CDR3 DNA reads TGTGCCAGCAGCCACGAACTAAAGCCGGGACTAGCGGGAAAAACAGATACGCAGTATTTT. Amino acid sequence: CASSHELKPGLAGKTDTQYF.

The V call is TRBV20-1, the J call TRBJ1-5; D is ambiguous. With 6 bases removed from V and 1 base from J, the gap between germline ends came to 10 bases. Germline-derived CDR1 and CDR2 are DFQATT and SNEGSKA (reference sequence). CDR3 length: 13 amino acids. In DNA form, the CDR3 reads TGCAGTGCCAAGGATGGGAGCAATCAGCCCCAGCATTTT. This translates into CSAKDGSNQPQHF.

The chain has TRBV4-2 and TRBJ1-5, with D unclear. The CDR3 sequence is 15 residues long. The germline gives CDR1 LGHNA, CDR2 YNFKEQ. V dropped 0 bases and J dropped 0 bases, with 6 bases sitting between them. The CDR3 region is CASSQDPNSNQPQHF. The DNA for the CDR3 is TGTGCCAGCAGCCAAGATCCGAATAGCAATCAGCCCCAGCATTTT.

There are many counts of this clonotype. The V call is TRBV5-1, the J call TRBJ1-5, with D possibly matching TRBD1 (6 bases). The V gene lost 5 bases and the J gene lost 3 bases, with 12 bases spanning the gap. This CDR3 is built from 14 residues. The germline CDR1 and CDR2 sequences are SGHRS and YFSETQ. The CDR3 spells CASRERDNNQPQHF. DNA for the CDR3: TGCGCCAGCAGGGAACGGGACAACAATCAGCCCCAGCATTTT. The entire variable domain, with the rest obtained from reference TRBV5-1 and TRBJ1-5, is as follows: KAGVTQTPRYLIKTRGQQVTLSCSPISGHRSVSWYQQTPGQGLQFLFEYFSETQRNKGNFPGRFSGRQFSNSRSEMNVSTLELGDSALYLCASRERDNNQPQHFGDGTRLSIL.

The V call is TRBV4-3, the J call TRBJ1-1; no reliable D call. The germline gives CDR1 LGHNA, CDR2 YSLEER. The V gene lost 0 bases and the J gene lost 3 bases, with 14 bases spanning the gap. The CDR3 has 16 amino acids. CDR3 coding DNA: TGCGCCAGCAGCCAAGAGGGTGGCGGCACGTACACTGAAGCTTTCTTT. This encodes CASSQEGGGTYTEAFF.

The sample holds many counts of this clonotype. The chain employs TRBV30 and TRBJ2-3; TRBD1 might be the D (7 bases). The CDR3 has 14 residues. Germline-derived CDR1 and CDR2 are GTSNPN and SVGIG (reference sequence). Deletions cut 5 bases from V and 7 bases from J, with 19 bases between. CDR3 coding DNA: TGTGCCTGGGCTCGACAGGGAGGAATGCATACGCAGTATTTT. Its translation: CAWARQGGMHTQYF.

This clonotype was seen a handful of times. The genes are TRBV28 and TRBJ2-1; D is possibly TRBD1 or TRBD2 (7 bases each). CDR3 length equals 17 residues. The germline V gene encodes CDR1 MDHEN and CDR2 SYDVKM. The germline V and J ends were trimmed by 3 bases and 1 base, with 16 bases remaining between them. The CDR3 here is CASSFLQGGNSYNEQFF. In nucleotides, the CDR3 is TGTGCCAGCAGTTTCCTTCAGGGGGGGAATTCCTACAATGAGCAGTTCTTC.

This clonotype was counted between two and nine times. J is TRBJ2-1 and V is TRBV6-2 or TRBV6-3, with TRBD2 identical over 10 bases. With 0 bases clipped from V and 4 bases from J, the junction kept 3 bases outside the gene matches. The length of the CDR3 is 16 residues. CDR1 is MNHEY, CDR2 SVGEGT, per germline. The DNA of the CDR3 is TGTGCCAGCAGTTACTCAGGGACTAGCGATTACAATGAGCAGTTCTTC. Translation: CASSYSGTSDYNEQFF.

In its sample, this clonotype was seen many times. The chain recombines TRBV11-2 with TRBJ1-1; a possible D gene is TRBD1 (5 bases). Trimming cost V 0 bases and J 4 bases, with 9 bases left between them. Germline loops: CDR1 SGHAT, CDR2 FQNNGV. This CDR3 region has 14 residues. This CDR3 reads CASSLEGVSTEAFF. Written as DNA, the CDR3 is TGTGCCAGCAGCTTAGAGGGGGTTTCCACTGAAGCTTTCTTT. Drawing the rest from reference TRBV11-2 and TRBJ1-1, the complete variable domain is EAGVAQSPRYKIIEKRQSVAFWCNPISGHATLYWYQQILGQGPKLLIQFQNNGVVDDSQLPKDRFSAERLKGVDSTLKIQPAKLEDSAVYLCASSLEGVSTEAFFGQGTRLTVV.

The chain is built from TRBV6-4 and TRBJ1-1; the match to TRBD1 covers 10 bases. V lost 6 bases to trimming and J lost 7 bases; unmatched junction nucleotides: 11. Germline CDR1 reads MRHNA; CDR2 reads SNTAGT. The CDR3 length is 15 residues. The CDR3: CASRDTDRGRDEAFF. The CDR3 DNA sequence: TGTGCCAGCAGAGATACCGACAGGGGGCGTGATGAAGCTTTCTTT.

V usage is TRBV18 and J usage is TRBJ2-1, with D unclear. The CDR3 loop spans 13 amino acids. Germline V gene sequence: CDR1 KGHSH, CDR2 LQKENI. V lost 0 bases and J lost 7, with 7 bases in between. The DNA for the CDR3 is TGTGCCAGCTCACCACCCCAGGAGAATGAGCAGTTCTTC. It specifies CASSPPQENEQFF.

The chain uses TRBV12-3 or TRBV12-4 and TRBJ2-2, with unresolved D. This CDR3 is built from 13 residues. The ends were cut back, 4 bases at V and 2 bases at J, with 5 bases in the middle. The CDR3 loop reads CASSWSNTGELFF. CDR3 sequence (DNA): TGTGCCAGCAGTTGGTCTAACACCGGGGAGCTGTTTTTT.

Note on this clonotype: A read error may explain this, as a much larger clone is one base away. The rearrangement joins TRBV7-3 to TRBJ2-7; TRBD2 might be the D (6 bases). Germline V CDR1 and CDR2: SGHTA, FQGTGA. There are 14 residues in the CDR3. Trimming stripped 5 bases from V and 5 bases from J, with 16 bases between. CDR3 sequence: CASSRDGGKDEQYF. In DNA, the CDR3 is TGTGCCAGCAGCCGTGACGGGGGTAAGGACGAGCAGTACTTC.

The chain employs TRBV12-3 or TRBV12-4 and TRBJ1-4, with D tentatively TRBD1 (6 bases). Trimming took 6 bases from V and 8 from J, leaving 16 bases between them. This CDR3 spans 14 amino acids. Written as DNA, the CDR3 is TGTGCCAGCAGCCTTAGGGCAGGGGTCGAAAAACTGTTTTTT. It translates to CASSLRAGVEKLFF.

The sample holds one count of this clonotype. Given the absence of the conserved phenylalanine or tryptophan at the CDR3 end, a read error is likely. The V and J genes are TRBV7-3 and TRBJ2-2, with 7 nucleotides matching TRBD2. The CDR3 consists of 17 residues. J lost 0 bases, V lost 3 bases, and 7 bases had no gene match. Germline V gene data show CDR1 as SGHTA and CDR2 as FQGTGA. The CDR3 nucleotides are TGTGCCAGCAGCTTCGGGGGGTCGCGGACGAACACCGGGGAGCTGTTTTCT. Translated: CASSFGGSRTNTGELFS.